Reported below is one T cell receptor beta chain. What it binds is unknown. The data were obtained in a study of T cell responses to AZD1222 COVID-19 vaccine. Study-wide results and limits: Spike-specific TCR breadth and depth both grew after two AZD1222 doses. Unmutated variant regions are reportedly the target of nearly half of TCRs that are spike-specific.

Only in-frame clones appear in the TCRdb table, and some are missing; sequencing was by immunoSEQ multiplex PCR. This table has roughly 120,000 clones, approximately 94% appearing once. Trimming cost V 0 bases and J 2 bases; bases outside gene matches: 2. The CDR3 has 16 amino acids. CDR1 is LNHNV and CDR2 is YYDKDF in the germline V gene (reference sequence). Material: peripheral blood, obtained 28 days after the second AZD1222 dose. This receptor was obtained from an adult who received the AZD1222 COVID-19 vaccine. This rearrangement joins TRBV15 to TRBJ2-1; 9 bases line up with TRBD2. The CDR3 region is CATSRDPSGTYNEQFF. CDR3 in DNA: TGTGCCACCAGCAGAGATCCTAGCGGGACCTACAATGAGCAGTTCTTC.